These 16 T cell receptor beta chains came from one sample sequenced in a study of T cell responses to AZD1222 COVID-19 vaccine. Measured with immunoSEQ multiplex PCR; TCRdb has only the in-frame clones, and not every one. The sample carries approximately 42,000 clones, around 88% recorded once. The sample here was peripheral blood, taken 28 days after the second AZD1222 dose. These receptors were obtained from an adult who received the AZD1222 COVID-19 vaccine.

This sequence joins TRBV18 and TRBJ1-5; 11 bases line up with TRBD1. This CDR3 comprises 16 residues. The germline V gene encodes CDR1 KGHSH and CDR2 LQKENI. The trim removed 5 bases at V and 6 bases at J, leaving 9 bases unmatched. Here the CDR3 reads CASSRTGGRFSQPQHF. Here the CDR3 DNA reads TGTGCCAGCTCAAGGACAGGGGGCCGGTTCAGTCAGCCCCAGCATTTT.

The CDR3 coding sequence is TGTGCCAGTACCCCCGGGACGGGGGGGAACACTGAAGCTTTCTTT. Translation gives CASTPGTGGNTEAFF. V and J are TRBV19 and TRBJ1-1; D possibly corresponds to TRBD1 (5 bases). Germline V gives CDR1 LNHDA, CDR2 SQIVND (reference sequence). The ends were cut back, 7 bases at V and 1 base at J, with 16 bases in the middle. The length of the CDR3 is 15 residues. Full variable domain (missing parts from reference TRBV19 and TRBJ1-1): DGGITQSPKYLFRKEGQNVTLSCEQNLNHDAMYWYRQDPGQGLRLIYYSQIVNDFQKGDIAEGYSVSREKKESFPLTVTSAQKNPTAFYLCASTPGTGGNTEAFFGQGTRLTVV.

This chain joins TRBV29-1 and TRBJ2-5; 7 bases match TRBD1. CDR1 is SQVTM and CDR2 is ANQGSEA in the germline V gene. There are 13 residues in the CDR3. V was clipped by 6 bases and J by 0 bases; unmatched bases: 4. The CDR3, as DNA: TGCAGCGTACAAGGACAGGACCAAGAGACCCAGTACTTC. Encoded protein: CSVQGQDQETQYF. Combining the CDR3 with reference TRBV29-1 and TRBJ2-5 gives the whole variable domain SAVISQKPSRDICQRGTSLTIQCQVDSQVTMMFWYRQQPGQSLTLIATANQGSEATYESGFVIDKFPISRPNLTFSTLTVSNMSPEDSSIYLCSVQGQDQETQYFGPGTRLLVL.

The chain joins TRBV10-3 to TRBJ1-4; 8 nucleotides line up with TRBD1. The CDR3 is 18 amino acids. Trimming took 0 bases from V and 0 from J; bases not matched to a gene: 6. The germline V gene encodes CDR1 ENHRY and CDR2 SYGVKD. The CDR3 region has the DNA TGTGCCATCAGTGAGTCCCCCGACAGGGGCTCAACTAATGAAAAACTGTTTTTT. This encodes CAISESPDRGSTNEKLFF.

The chain links TRBV5-1 to TRBJ2-5, with TRBD2 matching over 8 bases. V trimming: 4 bases; J trimming: 0 bases; junction bases outside the gene matches: 5. The CDR3 runs to 15 residues. Germline assignment: CDR1 SGHRS and CDR2 YFSETQ. Here the CDR3 reads CASSDLLADQETQYF. DNA of the CDR3: TGCGCCAGCAGCGACCTACTAGCGGACCAAGAGACCCAGTACTTC.

This clone has only a few counts. The same CDR3 arises from other DNA sequences in this sample as well. V gene TRBV2 combines with J gene TRBJ1-5, with a possible D match to TRBD1 (5 bases). CDR3 length equals 15 residues. Germline loops: CDR1 SNHLY, CDR2 FYNNEI. Deletions cut 1 base from V and 2 bases from J, with 9 bases between. This CDR3 reads CASSEDRGGNQPQHF. In DNA, the CDR3 is TGTGCCAGCAGTGAAGATCGGGGGGGCAATCAGCCCCAGCATTTT.

This clone is a singleton in its sample. The rearrangement links TRBV9 to TRBJ2-5; no clear D. The V gene's germline CDR1 is SGDLS and CDR2 YYNGEE. The CDR3 covers 15 residues. Trimming stripped 0 bases from V and 2 bases from J, with 11 bases between. CDR3 region: CASSVDQSEQETQYF. CDR3 in DNA: TGTGCCAGCAGCGTAGACCAGAGCGAGCAAGAGACCCAGTACTTC.

CDR3 in amino acids: CASSLRRFEKLFF. CDR3 DNA: TGTGCCAGCAGTTTAAGACGGTTTGAAAAACTGTTTTTT. This chain joins TRBV12-3 or TRBV12-4 and TRBJ1-4; D not certain. This CDR3 region has 13 residues. The V end was cut by 2 bases, the J end by 7 bases, with 8 bases between.

This chain connects TRBV18 to TRBJ1-2; D possibly corresponds to TRBD1 (5 bases). V was clipped by 1 base and J by 6 bases, with 12 bases between them. CDR1 is KGHSH and CDR2 is LQKENI in the germline V gene. The CDR3 loop spans 14 amino acids. The CDR3 loop reads CASSPRREGHGYTF. The CDR3 bases are TGTGCCAGCTCACCACGCAGGGAAGGGCATGGCTACACCTTC.

The CDR3 DNA reads as TGTGCCAGCAGCGACCCCCTAGCGAGAATCACAGATACGCAGTATTTT. It translates to CASSDPLARITDTQYF. The chain carries TRBV11-2 and TRBJ2-3; weak D call: TRBD2 (6 bases). The CDR3 consists of 16 residues. Per the germline V gene, CDR1 is SGHAT and CDR2 is FQNNGV. Trimming took off 5 bases at V and 2 bases at J, with 17 bases between the two ends.

The genes are TRBV6-6 and TRBJ2-3; D is uncertain. This CDR3 spans 13 amino acids. V dropped 3 bases and J dropped 6 bases, with 10 bases sitting between them. Germline V gene lookup returns CDR1 MNHNY and CDR2 SVGAGI (reference sequence). The chain's CDR3 is CASSYEVTDTQYF. The CDR3 DNA follows: TGTGCCAGCAGTTATGAAGTCACCGATACGCAGTATTTT.

This chain connects TRBV6-2 or TRBV6-3 to TRBJ1-2; a weak D match, TRBD1 (6 bases). Trimming left V 0 bases short and J 7 bases short, with 15 bases between. The CDR3 loop spans 15 amino acids. The germline V gene encodes CDR1 MNHEY and CDR2 SVGEGT. CDR3 DNA sequence: TGTGCCAGCAGTTACTCTTCAACAGGGAGGGCTGGCTACACCTTC. Encoded protein: CASSYSSTGRAGYTF.

J is TRBJ1-5 and V is TRBV5-6, with 12 bases aligning to TRBD1. This CDR3 comprises 19 residues. CDR1 SGHDT and CDR2 YYEEEE come from the germline V gene. The CDR3 nucleotides are TGTGCTAGAAACCCTCGGGACTCGCCGGGACAGGGGGCAGGTCAGCCCCAGCATTTT. Protein product: CARNPRDSPGQGAGQPQHF.

J is TRBJ2-7 and V is TRBV19, with TRBD1 matching 11 bases. With 4 bases clipped from V and 7 bases from J, the junction kept 6 bases outside the gene matches. CDR1 LNHDA and CDR2 SQIVND come from the germline V gene (reference sequence). This CDR3 has 14 residues. The CDR3 reads CASSTGQGAREQYF. Here the CDR3 DNA reads TGTGCCAGTAGTACAGGACAGGGGGCTAGAGAGCAGTACTTC.

The chain links TRBV7-9 to TRBJ2-1, with 7 bases aligning to TRBD1. The CDR3 length is 14 residues. The germline V gene has CDR1 SEHNR and CDR2 FQNEAQ (reference sequence). V lost 5 bases, J lost 8 bases, and 9 bases stayed unmatched. In DNA, the CDR3 is TGTGCCAGCAGCAATAAGGACAGGACCGATGAGCAGTTCTTC. It yields the protein CASSNKDRTDEQFF.

The rearrangement joins TRBV7-2 to TRBJ2-2; weak D call: TRBD2 (6 bases). V was clipped by 1 base and J by 4 bases, with 16 bases between them. CDR3 length equals 17 residues. Per the germline V gene, CDR1 is SGHTA and CDR2 is FQGNSA. The CDR3 reads CASSLESWAGSTGELFF. In DNA form, the CDR3 reads TGTGCCAGCAGCTTAGAGAGTTGGGCGGGGTCCACCGGGGAGCTGTTTTTT. Supplemented by reference TRBV7-2 and TRBJ2-2, the full variable domain reads GAGVSQSPSNKVTEKGKDVELRCDPISGHTALYWYRQSLGQGLEFLIYFQGNSAPDKSGLPSDRFSAERTGGSVSTLTIQRTQQEDSAVYLCASSLESWAGSTGELFFGEGSRLTVL.